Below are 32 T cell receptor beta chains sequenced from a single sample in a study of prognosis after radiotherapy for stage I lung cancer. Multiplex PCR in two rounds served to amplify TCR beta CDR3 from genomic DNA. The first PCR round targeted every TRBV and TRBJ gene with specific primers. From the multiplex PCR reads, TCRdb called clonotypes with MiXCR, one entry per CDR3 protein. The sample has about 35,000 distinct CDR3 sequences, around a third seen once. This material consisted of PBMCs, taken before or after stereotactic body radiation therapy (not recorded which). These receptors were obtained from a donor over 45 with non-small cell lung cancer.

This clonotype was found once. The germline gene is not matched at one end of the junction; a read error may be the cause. This CDR3 is CASIPGQGAWERYF. CDR3 bases: TGTGCCAGCATTCCGGGACAGGGGGCTTGGGAGCGGTACTTC. This sequence joins TRBV12-3 or TRBV12-4 and TRBJ2-7, with 12 bases lining up with TRBD1. This CDR3 has 14 residues.

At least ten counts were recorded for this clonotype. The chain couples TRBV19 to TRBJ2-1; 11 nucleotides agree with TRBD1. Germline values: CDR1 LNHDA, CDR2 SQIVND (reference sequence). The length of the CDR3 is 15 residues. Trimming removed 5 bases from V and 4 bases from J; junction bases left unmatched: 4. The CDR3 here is CASSGGQGGYNEQFF. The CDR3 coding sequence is TGTGCCAGTAGTGGGGGACAGGGGGGTTACAATGAGCAGTTCTTC.

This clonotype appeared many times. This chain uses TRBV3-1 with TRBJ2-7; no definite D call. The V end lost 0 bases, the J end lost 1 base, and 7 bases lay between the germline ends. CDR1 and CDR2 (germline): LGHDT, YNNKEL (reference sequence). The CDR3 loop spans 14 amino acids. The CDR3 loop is CASSQDRWSYEQYF. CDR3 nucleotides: TGTGCCAGCAGCCAAGATCGATGGTCCTACGAGCAGTACTTC.

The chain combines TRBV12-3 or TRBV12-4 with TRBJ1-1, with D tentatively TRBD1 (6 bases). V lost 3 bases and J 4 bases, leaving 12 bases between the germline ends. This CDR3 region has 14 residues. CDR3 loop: CASSFQGRGTEAFF. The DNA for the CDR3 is TGTGCCAGCAGTTTTCAGGGGCGAGGCACTGAAGCTTTCTTT.

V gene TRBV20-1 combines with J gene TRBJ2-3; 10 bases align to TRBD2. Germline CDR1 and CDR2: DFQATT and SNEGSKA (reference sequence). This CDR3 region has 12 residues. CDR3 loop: CRPERGGDTQYF. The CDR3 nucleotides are TGCAGGCCAGAGCGGGGGGGAGATACGCAGTATTTT.

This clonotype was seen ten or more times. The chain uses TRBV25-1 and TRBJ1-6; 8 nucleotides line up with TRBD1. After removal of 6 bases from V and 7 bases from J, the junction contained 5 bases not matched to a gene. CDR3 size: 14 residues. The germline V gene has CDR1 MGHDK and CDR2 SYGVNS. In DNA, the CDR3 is TGTGCCAGCAGACCGGGACAGGCCAATTCACCCCTCCACTTT. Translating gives CASRPGQANSPLHF.

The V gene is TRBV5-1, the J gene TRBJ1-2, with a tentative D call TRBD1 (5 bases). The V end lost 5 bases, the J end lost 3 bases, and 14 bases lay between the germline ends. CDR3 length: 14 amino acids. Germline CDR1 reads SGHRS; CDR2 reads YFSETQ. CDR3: CASRLAAGDYGYTF. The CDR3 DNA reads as TGCGCCAGCAGATTAGCCGCGGGGGACTATGGCTACACCTTC.

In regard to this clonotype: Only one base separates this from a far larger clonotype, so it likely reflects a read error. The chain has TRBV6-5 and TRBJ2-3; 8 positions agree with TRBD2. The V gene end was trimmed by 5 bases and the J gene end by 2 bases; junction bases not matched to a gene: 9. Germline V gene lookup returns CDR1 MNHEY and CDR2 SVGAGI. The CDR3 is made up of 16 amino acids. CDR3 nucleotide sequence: TGTGCCAGCAGTCCGGTACTAGCGGTGTACACAGATACGCAGTATTTT. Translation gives CASSPVLAVYTDTQYF.

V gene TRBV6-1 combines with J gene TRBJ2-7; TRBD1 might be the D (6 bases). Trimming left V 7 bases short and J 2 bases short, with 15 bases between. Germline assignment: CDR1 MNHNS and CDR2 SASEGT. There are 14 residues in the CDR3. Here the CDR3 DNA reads TGTGCCAGCATACCCGACAGGTCGACCTACGAGCAGTACTTC. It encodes CASIPDRSTYEQYF.

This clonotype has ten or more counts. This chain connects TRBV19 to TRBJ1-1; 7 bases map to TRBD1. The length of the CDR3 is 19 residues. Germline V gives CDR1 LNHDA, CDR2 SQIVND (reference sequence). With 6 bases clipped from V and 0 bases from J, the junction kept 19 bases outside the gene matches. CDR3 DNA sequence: TGTGCCAGTAGCACCGGGACAGTCCTTTCCCGAGGAATGAACACTGAAGCTTTCTTT. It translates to CASSTGTVLSRGMNTEAFF.

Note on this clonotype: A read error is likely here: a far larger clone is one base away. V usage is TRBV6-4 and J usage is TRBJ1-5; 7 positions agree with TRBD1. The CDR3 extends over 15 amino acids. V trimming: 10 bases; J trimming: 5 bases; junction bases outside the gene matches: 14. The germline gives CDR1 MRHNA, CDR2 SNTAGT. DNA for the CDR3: TGTGCCATCAGCCTCAGGGGAGGGGGCGATCAGCCCCAGCATTTT. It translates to CAISLRGGGDQPQHF.

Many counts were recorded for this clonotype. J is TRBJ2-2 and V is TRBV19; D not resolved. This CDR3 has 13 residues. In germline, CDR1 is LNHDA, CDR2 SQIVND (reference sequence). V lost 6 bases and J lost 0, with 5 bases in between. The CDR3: CASRWANTGELFF. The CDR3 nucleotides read TGTGCCAGTAGGTGGGCGAACACCGGGGAGCTGTTTTTT.

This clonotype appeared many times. CDR3 DNA: TGTGCCAGCAGCCAAGTAGGGGGCTCCTACGAGCAGTACTTC. It codes for CASSQVGGSYEQYF. The chain joins TRBV3-1 to TRBJ2-7; possibly TRBD1 for D (6 bases). CDR1 and CDR2 from the germline V gene are LGHDT and YNNKEL (reference sequence). V lost 1 base and J 0 bases, leaving 7 bases between the germline ends. The CDR3 runs to 14 residues.

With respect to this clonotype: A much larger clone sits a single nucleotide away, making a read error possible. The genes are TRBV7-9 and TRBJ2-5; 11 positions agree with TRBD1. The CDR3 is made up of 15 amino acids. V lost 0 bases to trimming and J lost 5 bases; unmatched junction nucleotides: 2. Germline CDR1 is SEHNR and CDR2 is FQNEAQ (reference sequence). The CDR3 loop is CASSLAGTGGETQYF. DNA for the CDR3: TGTGCCAGCAGCTTAGCGGGGACAGGGGGTGAGACCCAGTACTTC.

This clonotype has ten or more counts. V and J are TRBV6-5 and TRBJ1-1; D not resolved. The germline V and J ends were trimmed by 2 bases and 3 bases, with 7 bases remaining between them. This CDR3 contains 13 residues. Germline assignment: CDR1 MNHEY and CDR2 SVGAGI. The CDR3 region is CASSYRVHTEAFF. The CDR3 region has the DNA TGTGCCAGCAGTTACAGGGTCCACACTGAAGCTTTCTTT.

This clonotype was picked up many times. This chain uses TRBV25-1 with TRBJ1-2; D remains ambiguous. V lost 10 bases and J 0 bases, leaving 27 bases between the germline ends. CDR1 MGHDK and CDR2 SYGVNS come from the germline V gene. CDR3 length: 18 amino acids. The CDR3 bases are TGTGCCACCGATAAGGGAAACTCACTCCCGGCCCCTAACTATGGCTACACCTTC. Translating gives CATDKGNSLPAPNYGYTF.

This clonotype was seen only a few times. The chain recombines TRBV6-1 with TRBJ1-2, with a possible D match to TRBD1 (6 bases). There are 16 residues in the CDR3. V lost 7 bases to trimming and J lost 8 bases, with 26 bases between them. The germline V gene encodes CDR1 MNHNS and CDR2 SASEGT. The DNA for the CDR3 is TGTGCCAGCACCCCCTCTTACAGGGTATTAAAGAGCGGCTACACCTTC. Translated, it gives CASTPSYRVLKSGYTF.

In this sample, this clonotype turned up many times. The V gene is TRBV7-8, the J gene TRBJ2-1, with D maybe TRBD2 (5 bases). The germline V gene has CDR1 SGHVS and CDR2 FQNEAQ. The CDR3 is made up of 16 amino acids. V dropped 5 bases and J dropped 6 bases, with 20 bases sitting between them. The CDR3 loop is CASSPGGGLSGNEQFF. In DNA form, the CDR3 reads TGTGCCAGCAGCCCTGGAGGCGGACTTTCGGGCAATGAGCAGTTCTTC.

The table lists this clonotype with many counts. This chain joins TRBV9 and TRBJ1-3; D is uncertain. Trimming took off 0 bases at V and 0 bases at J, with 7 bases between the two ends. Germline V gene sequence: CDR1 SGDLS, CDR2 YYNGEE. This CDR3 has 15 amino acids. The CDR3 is CASSVDDFSGNTIYF. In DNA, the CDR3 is TGTGCCAGCAGCGTAGACGACTTCTCTGGAAACACCATATATTTT.

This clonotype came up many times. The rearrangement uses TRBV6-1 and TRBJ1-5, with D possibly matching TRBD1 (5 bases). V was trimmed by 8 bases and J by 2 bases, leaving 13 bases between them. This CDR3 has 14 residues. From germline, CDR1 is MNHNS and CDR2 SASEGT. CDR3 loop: CASEQGLGNQPQHF. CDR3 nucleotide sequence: TGTGCCAGCGAGCAGGGATTGGGCAATCAGCCCCAGCATTTT.

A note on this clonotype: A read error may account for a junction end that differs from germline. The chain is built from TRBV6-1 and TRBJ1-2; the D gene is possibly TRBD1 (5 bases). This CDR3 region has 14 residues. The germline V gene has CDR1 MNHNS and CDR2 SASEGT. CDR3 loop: CASTSGVQGYVYTF. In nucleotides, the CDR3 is TGTGCCAGCACAAGCGGAGTGCAGGGCTATGTCTACACCTTC.

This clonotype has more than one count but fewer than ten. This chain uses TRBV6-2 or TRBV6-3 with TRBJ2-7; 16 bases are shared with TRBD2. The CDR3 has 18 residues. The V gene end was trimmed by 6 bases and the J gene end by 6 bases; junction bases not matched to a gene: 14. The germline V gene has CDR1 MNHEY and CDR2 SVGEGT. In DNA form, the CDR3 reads TGTGCCAGCAGACGTAAGCCCGGGACTAGCGGGAGGGCCTTCGAGCAGTACTTC. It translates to CASRRKPGTSGRAFEQYF.

The CDR3 loop reads CASSRGTGNTEAFF. In DNA, the CDR3 is TGTGCCAGCAGTCGCGGGACGGGTAACACTGAAGCTTTCTTT. The chain has TRBV12-3 or TRBV12-4 and TRBJ1-1; D is perhaps TRBD1 (5 bases). CDR3 length: 14 residues. V was pared by 5 bases and J by 2 bases, with 12 bases between.

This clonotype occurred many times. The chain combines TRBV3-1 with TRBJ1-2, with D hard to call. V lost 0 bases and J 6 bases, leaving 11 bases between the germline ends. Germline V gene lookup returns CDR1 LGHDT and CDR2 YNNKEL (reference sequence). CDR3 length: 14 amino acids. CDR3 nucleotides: TGTGCCAGCAGCCAAGAGGGTTCGGTAAATGGCTACACCTTC. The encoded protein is CASSQEGSVNGYTF.

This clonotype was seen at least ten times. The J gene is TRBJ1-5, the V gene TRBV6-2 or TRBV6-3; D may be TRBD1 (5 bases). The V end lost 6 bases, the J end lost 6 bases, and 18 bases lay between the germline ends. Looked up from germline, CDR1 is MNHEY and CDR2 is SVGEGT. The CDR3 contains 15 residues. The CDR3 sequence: CASSPLSGVGQPQHF. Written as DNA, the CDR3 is TGTGCCAGCAGCCCGCTTTCGGGGGTCGGTCAGCCCCAGCATTTT.

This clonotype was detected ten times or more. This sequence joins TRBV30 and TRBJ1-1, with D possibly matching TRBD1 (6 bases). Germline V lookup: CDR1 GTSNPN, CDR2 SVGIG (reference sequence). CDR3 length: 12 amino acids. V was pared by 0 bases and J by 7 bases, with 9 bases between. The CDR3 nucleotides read TGTGCCTGGAGTGTAGGGGGACTTGAAGCTTTCTTT. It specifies CAWSVGGLEAFF.

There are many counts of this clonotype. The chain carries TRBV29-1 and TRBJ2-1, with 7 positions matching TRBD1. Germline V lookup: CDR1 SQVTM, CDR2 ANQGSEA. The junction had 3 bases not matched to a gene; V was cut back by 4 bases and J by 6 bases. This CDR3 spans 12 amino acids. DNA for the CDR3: TGCAGCGTTGTGGCAGGGGGCAATGAGCAGTTCTTC. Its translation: CSVVAGGNEQFF.

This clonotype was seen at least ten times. This CDR3 is CATTPGASSYNEQFF. For the CDR3, the DNA is TGTGCCACTACTCCGGGGGCTAGCTCCTACAATGAGCAGTTCTTC. This chain uses TRBV6-1 with TRBJ2-1, with D possibly being TRBD1 or TRBD2 (6 bases each). Germline V CDR1 and CDR2: MNHNS, SASEGT. This CDR3 spans 15 amino acids. The V end was cut by 10 bases, the J end by 0 bases, with 16 bases between.

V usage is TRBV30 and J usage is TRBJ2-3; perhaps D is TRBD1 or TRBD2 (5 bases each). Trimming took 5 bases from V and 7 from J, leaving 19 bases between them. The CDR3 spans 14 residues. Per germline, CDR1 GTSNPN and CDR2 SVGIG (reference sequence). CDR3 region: CAWGGRRWSNTQYF. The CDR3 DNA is TGTGCCTGGGGGGGTCGGAGGTGGAGTAATACGCAGTATTTT.

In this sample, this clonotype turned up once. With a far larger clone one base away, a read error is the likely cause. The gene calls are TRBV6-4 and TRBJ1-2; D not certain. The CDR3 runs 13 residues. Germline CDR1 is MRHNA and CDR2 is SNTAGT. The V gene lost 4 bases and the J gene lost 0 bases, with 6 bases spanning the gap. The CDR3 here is CASSADANYGYTF. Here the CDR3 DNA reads TGTGCCAGCAGTGCTGACGCTAACTATGGCTACACCTTC.

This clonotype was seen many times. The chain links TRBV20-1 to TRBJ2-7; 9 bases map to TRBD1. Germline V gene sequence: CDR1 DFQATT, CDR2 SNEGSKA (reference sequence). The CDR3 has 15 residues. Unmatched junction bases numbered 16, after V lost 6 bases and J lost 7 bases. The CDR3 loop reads CSAPRSGTGILEQYF. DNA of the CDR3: TGCAGTGCCCCCCGTTCCGGGACAGGGATCCTGGAGCAGTACTTC.

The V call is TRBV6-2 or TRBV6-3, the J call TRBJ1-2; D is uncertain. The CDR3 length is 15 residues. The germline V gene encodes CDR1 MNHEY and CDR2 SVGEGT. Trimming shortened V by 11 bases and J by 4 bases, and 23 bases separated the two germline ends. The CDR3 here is CACTEGEGTIYGYTF. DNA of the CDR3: TGTGCCTGCACCGAGGGCGAAGGAACTATCTATGGCTACACCTTC.